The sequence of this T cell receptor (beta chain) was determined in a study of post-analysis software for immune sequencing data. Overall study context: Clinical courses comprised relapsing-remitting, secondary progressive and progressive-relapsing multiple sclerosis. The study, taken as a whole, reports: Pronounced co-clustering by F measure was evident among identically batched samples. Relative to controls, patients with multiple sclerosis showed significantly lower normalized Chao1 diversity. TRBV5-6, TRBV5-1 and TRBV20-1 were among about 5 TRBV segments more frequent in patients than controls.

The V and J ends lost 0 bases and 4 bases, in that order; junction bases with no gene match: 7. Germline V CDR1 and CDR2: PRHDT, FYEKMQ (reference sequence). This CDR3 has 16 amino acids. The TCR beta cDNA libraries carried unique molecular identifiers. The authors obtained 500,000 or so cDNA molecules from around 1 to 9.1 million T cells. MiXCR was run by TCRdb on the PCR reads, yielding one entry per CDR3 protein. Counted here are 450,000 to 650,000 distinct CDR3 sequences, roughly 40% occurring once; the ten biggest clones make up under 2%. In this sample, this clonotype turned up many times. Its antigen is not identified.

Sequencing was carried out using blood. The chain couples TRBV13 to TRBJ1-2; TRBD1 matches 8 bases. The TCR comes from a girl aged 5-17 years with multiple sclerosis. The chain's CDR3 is CASSLGKTGVGYGYTF. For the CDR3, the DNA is TGTGCCAGCAGCTTAGGAAAGACAGGGGTGGGCTATGGCTACACCTTC. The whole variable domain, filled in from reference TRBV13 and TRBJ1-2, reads AAGVIQSPRHLIKEKRETATLKCYPIPRHDTVYWYQQGPGQDPQFLISFYEKMQSDKGSIPDRFSAQQFSDYHSELNMSSLELGDSALYFCASSLGKTGVGYGYTFGSGTRLTVV.